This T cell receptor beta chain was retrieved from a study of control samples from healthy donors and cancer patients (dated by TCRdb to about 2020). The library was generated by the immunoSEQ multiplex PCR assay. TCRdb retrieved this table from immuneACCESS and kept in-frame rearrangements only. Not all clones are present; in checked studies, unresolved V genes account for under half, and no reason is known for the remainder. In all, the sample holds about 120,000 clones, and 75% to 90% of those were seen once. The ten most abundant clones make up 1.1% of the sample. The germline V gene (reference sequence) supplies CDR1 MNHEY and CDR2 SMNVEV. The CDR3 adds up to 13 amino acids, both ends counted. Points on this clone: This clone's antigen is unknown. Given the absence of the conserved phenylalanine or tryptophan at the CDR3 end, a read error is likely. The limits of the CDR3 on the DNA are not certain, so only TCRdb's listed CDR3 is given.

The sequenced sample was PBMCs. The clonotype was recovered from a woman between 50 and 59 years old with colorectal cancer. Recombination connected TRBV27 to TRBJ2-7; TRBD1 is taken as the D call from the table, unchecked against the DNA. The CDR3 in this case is CASSLYQGTKEFL.